This T cell receptor beta chain stems from a study of technical replicates of blood from four donors. Germline CDR1 SGHRS, CDR2 YFSETQ. The V gene lost 4 bases and the J gene lost 5 bases, with 12 bases spanning the gap. The CDR3 covers 14 residues. Sequenced by immunoSEQ multiplex PCR; TCRdb stores in-frame clones only, minus some. This table holds about 94,000 clones, 95% found once. Sequencing was performed on T cells isolated from PBMCs. This chain joins TRBV5-1 and TRBJ1-4; D is undetermined. The TCR sequence derives from a human donor in good health. CDR3 residues: CASSPVGTNEKLFF. The CDR3 DNA sequence: TGCGCCAGCAGCCCCGTCGGTACCAATGAAAAACTGTTTTTT.